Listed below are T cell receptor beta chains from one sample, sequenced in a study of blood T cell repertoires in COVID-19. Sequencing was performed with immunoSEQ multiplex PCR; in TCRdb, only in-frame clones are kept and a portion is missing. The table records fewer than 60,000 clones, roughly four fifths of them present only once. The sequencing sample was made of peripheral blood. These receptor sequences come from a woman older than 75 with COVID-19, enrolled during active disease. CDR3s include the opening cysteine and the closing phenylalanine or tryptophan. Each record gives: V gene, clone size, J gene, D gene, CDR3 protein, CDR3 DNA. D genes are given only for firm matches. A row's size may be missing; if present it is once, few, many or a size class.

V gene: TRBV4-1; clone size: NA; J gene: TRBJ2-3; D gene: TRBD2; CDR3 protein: CASSHTTSGQKTQYF; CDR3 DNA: TGCGCCAGCAGCCATACGACTAGCGGGCAGAAGACGCAGTATTTT
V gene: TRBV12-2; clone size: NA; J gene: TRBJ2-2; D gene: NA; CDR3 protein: CASRQLAGAYTGELFF; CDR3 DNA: TGTGCAAGTCGCCAGCTAGCGGGAGCCTACACCGGGGAGCTGTTTTTT
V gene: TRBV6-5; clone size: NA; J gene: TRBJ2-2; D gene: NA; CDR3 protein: CASLRQSNTGELFF; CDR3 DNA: TGTGCCAGCTTGCGGCAGTCGAACACCGGGGAGCTGTTTTTT
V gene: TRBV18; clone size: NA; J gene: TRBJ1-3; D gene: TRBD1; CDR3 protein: CASSPTGTGPTGNTIYF; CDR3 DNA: TGTGCCAGCTCACCAACCGGGACAGGGCCAACTGGAAACACCATATATTTT
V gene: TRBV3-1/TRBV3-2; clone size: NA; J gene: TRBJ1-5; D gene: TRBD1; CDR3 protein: CASSSGTASGPQHF; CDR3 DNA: TGTGCCAGCAGCTCCGGGACAGCCTCAGGGCCCCAGCATTTT
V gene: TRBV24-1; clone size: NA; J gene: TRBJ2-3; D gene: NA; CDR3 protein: CATSDHRVADTQYF; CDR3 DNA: TGTGCCACCAGTGACCACAGGGTAGCAGATACGCAGTATTTT
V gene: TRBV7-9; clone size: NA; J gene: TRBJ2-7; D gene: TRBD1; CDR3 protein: CASSLGQGGYEQYF; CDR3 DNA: TGTGCCAGCAGCTTAGGACAGGGGGGCTACGAGCAGTACTTC
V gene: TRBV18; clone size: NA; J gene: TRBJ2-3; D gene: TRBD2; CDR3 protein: CASSPAAGEEYF; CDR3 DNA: TGTGCCAGCTCGCCTGCGGCGGGAGAAGAGTATTTT
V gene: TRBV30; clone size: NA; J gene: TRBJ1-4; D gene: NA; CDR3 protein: CAWSPNRVVGEKLFF; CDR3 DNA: TGTGCCTGGAGCCCGAACAGGGTAGTGGGTGAAAAACTGTTTTTT
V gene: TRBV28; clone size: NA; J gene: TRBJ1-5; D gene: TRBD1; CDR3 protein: CASSERTGQGPQHF; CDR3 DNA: TGTGCCAGCAGCGAACGGACAGGTCAGGGGCCCCAGCATTTT
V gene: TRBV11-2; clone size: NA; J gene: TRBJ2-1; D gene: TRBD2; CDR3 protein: CASSPRLAAQGQFF; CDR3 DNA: TGTGCCAGCAGCCCCAGACTAGCGGCTCAAGGGCAGTTCTTC
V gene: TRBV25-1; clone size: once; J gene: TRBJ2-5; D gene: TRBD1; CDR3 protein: CASSEFRDRGETQYF; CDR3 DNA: TGTGCCAGCAGTGAATTCCGGGACAGGGGAGAGACCCAGTACTTC
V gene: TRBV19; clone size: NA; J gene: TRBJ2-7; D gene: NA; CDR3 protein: CASSMFRDSYEQYF; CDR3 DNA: TGTGCCAGTAGTATGTTCAGGGACTCCTACGAGCAGTACTTC
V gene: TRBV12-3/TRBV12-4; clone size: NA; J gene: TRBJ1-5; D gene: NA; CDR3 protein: CASRRGFQPQHF; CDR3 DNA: TGTGCCAGCCGAAGGGGTTTTCAGCCCCAGCATTTT
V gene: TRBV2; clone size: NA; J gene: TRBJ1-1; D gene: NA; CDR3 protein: CASSEYRELNTEAFF; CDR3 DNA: TGTGCCAGCAGTGAATACAGAGAGCTGAACACTGAAGCTTTCTTT
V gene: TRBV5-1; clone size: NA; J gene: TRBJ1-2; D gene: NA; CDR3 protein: CASRTFLGANYGYTF; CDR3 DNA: TGCGCCAGCAGGACGTTCCTCGGAGCTAACTATGGCTACACCTTC
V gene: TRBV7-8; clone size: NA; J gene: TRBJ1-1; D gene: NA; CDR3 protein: CASSSGTHNTEAFF; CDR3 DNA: TGTGCCAGCAGCTCCGGGACACATAACACTGAAGCTTTCTTT
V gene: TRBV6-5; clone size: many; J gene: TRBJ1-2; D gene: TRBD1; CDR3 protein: CASSQGAYHYYGYTF; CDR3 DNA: TGTGCCAGCAGTCAGGGGGCCTACCACTACTATGGCTACACCTTC
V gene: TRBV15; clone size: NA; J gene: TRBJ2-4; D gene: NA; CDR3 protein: CATSREAGKNIQYF; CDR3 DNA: TGTGCCACCAGCAGAGAGGCTGGCAAAAACATTCAGTACTTC
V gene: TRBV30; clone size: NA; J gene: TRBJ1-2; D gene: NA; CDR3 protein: CAWSNYRTNYGYTF; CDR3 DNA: TGTGCCTGGAGTAACTACAGGACCAACTATGGCTACACCTTC
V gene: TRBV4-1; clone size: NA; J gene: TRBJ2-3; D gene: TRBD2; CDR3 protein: CASSLGTSGSNTQYF; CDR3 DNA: TGCGCCAGCAGCCTCGGGACTAGCGGGAGTAATACGCAGTATTTT
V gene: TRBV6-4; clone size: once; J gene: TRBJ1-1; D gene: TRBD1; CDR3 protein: CASSVHRGDTEAFF; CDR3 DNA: TGTGCCAGCAGTGTGCACAGGGGGGACACTGAAGCTTTCTTT
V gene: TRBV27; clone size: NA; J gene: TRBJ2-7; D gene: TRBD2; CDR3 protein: CASSCGLAVCEQYF; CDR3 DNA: TGTGCCAGCAGTTGTGGACTAGCAGTTTGCGAGCAGTACTTC
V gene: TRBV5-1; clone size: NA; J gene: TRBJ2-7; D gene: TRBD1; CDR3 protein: CASSRGQGLYEQYF; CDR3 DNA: TGCGCCAGCAGCAGGGGACAGGGTCTCTACGAGCAGTACTTC
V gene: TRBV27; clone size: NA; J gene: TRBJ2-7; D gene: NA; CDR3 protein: CASRKSGAVEQYF; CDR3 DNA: TGTGCCAGCCGGAAATCAGGGGCGGTCGAGCAGTACTTC
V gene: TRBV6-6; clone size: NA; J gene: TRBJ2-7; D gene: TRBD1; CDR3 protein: CASSPRQGANEQYF; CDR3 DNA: TGTGCCAGCAGTCCCCGACAGGGGGCAAACGAGCAGTACTTC
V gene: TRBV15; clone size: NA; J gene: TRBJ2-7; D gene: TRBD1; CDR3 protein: CATSRETGGAFEQYF; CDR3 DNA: TGTGCCACCAGCAGAGAAACAGGGGGCGCATTCGAGCAGTACTTC
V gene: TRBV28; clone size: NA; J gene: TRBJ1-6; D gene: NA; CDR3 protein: CASRRTANSPLHF; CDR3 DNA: TGTGCCAGCAGACGGACAGCGAATTCACCCCTCCACTTT
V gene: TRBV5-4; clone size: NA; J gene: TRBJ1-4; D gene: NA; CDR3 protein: CASSLGTGNEKLFF; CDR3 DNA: TGTGCCAGCAGCTTGGGAACAGGGAATGAAAAACTGTTTTTT
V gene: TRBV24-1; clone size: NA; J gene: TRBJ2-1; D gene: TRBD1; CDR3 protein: CATSRQGFYNEQFF; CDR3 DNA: TGTGCCACCAGTAGACAGGGGTTCTACAATGAGCAGTTCTTC
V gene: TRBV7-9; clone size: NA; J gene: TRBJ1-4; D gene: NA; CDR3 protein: CASSPSGGIGEKLFF; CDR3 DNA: TGTGCCAGCAGCCCGAGCGGGGGTATCGGGGAAAAACTGTTTTTT
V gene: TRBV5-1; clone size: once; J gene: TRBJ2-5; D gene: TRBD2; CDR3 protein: CASSFSTSAPRAQYF; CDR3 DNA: TGCGCCAGCAGCTTCTCGACTAGCGCCCCGCGAGCCCAGTACTTC
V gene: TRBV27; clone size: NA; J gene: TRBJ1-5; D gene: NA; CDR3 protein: CASSDSGGNQPQHF; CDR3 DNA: TGTGCCAGCAGCGATTCGGGTGGCAATCAGCCCCAGCATTTT
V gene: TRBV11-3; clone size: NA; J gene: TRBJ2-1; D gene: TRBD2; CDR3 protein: CASSFGGSDEQFF; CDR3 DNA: TGTGCCAGCAGCTTCGGCGGGAGTGATGAGCAGTTCTTC
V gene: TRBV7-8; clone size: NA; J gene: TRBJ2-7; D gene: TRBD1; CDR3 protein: CASSLGGTGVYEQYF; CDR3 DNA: TGTGCCAGCAGCTTAGGAGGGACAGGGGTCTACGAGCAGTACTTC
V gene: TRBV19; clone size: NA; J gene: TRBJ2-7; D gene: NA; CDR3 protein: CASSIGRSTSYEQYF; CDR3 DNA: TGTGCCAGTAGTATCGGAAGGAGTACGTCCTACGAGCAGTACTTC
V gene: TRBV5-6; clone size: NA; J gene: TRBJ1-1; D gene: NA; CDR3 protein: CASSPGVFLPEAFF; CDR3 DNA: TGTGCCAGCAGCCCGGGGGTGTTCTTACCTGAAGCTTTCTTT
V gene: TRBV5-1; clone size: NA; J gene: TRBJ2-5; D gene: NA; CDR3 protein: CASSSNQGGQETQYF; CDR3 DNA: TGCGCCAGCAGCTCGAACCAGGGAGGTCAAGAGACCCAGTACTTC
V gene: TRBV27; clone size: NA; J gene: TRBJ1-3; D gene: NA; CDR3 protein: CASSSGSVGNTIYF; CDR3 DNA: TGTGCCAGCAGTTCGGGTAGTGTCGGAAACACCATATATTTT
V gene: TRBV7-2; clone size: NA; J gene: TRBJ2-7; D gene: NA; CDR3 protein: CASSLTAGKYEQYF; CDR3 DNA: TGTGCCAGCAGCTTAACTGCGGGTAAATACGAGCAGTACTTC
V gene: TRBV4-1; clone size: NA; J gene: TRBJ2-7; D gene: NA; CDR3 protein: CASSQGGVLGGVTYEQYF; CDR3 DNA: TGCGCCAGCAGCCAAGGGGGGGTCCTTGGCGGGGTTACCTACGAGCAGTACTTC
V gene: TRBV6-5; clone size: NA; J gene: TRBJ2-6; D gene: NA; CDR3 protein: CASRFHGSNVLTF; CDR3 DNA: TGTGCCAGCAGATTCCACGGGTCCAACGTCCTGACTTTC
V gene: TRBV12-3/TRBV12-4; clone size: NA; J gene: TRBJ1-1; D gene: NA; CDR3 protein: CASSLRGNTEAFF; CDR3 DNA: TGTGCCAGCAGTTTACGGGGGAACACTGAAGCTTTCTTT
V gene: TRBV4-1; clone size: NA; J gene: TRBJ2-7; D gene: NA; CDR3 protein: CASSQGSGDTKQYF; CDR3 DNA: TGCGCCAGCAGCCAGGGTTCAGGGGACACTAAGCAGTACTTC
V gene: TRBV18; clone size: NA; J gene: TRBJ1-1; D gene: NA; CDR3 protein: CASSQTLAMNTEAFF; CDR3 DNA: TGTGCCAGCTCACAGACACTGGCTATGAACACTGAAGCTTTCTTT
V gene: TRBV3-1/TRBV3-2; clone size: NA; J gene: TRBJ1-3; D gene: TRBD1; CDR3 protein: CASSPYYGQGADGNTIYF; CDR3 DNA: TGTGCCAGCAGCCCGTACTACGGACAGGGAGCAGACGGAAACACCATATATTTT